These T cell receptor beta chains were read from a single sample in a study of breast tumors, draining lymph nodes, adjacent tissues. Each CDR3 protein gets one entry after TCRdb re-called the multiplex PCR reads with MiXCR. This sample has fewer than 90,000 distinct CDR3 sequences, with roughly 28% found just once. Material for sequencing was axillary lymph node tissue. The receptors originated from a female donor with breast cancer. Some clones in this sample may be carry-over from other donors' samples. Each CDR3 is given with its conserved first and last residue. D genes are given only for firm matches. Clone size is stated in some rows and not others, as once, few, many or a class when expanded.

v_gene	j_gene	d_gene	abundance	CDR3aa	CDR3nt
TRBV28	TRBJ1-2	NA	many	CASSVRPYGYTF	TGTGCCAGCAGTGTACGGCCCTATGGCTACACCTTC
TRBV20-1	TRBJ1-4	NA	many	CSARPGTTNEKLFF	TGCAGTGCACGTCCCGGGACAACTAATGAAAAACTGTTTTTT
TRBV5-8	TRBJ2-3	TRBD1	many	CASSLFGRGSDTQYF	TGTGCCAGCAGCTTGTTTGGCAGGGGGTCAGATACGCAGTATTTT
TRBV7-3	TRBJ2-1	NA	NA	CASSFYICSAREAPPEQFF	NA
TRBV6-1	TRBJ2-7	NA	many	CASSRPPYEQYF	TGTGCCAGCAGCCGACCACCTTACGAGCAGTACTTC
TRBV12-5	TRBJ1-1	NA	few	CASGLVPEVNEAFF	TGTGCTAGTGGTTTGGTACCTGAGGTTAACGAAGCTTTCTTT
TRBV19	TRBJ1-3	TRBD1	many	CASTSDRSSGNTIYF	TGTGCCAGTACCTCGGACAGGAGCTCTGGAAACACCATATATTTT
TRBV20-1	TRBJ2-7	TRBD1	many	CSARRFLDREYEQYF	TGCAGTGCTAGGCGGTTTTTGGACAGGGAATACGAGCAGTACTTC
TRBV6-5	TRBJ2-2	NA	many	CASSYELFRTGELFF	TGTGCCAGCAGTTACGAACTTTTCCGTACCGGGGAGCTGTTTTTT
TRBV7-3	TRBJ2-5	TRBD2	NA	CASSWGGEETQCF	TGTGCCAGCAGCTGGGGGGGGGAAGAGACCCAGTGCTTC
TRBV6-5	TRBJ1-6	NA	many	CASSPSGGHLNSPLHF	TGTGCCAGCAGTCCTTCGGGGGGACACCTAAATTCACCCCTCCACTTT
TRBV4-1	TRBJ1-1	NA	few	CASSHSFPAGTEAFF	TGCGCCAGCAGCCACTCCTTCCCAGCGGGCACTGAAGCTTTCTTT
TRBV14	TRBJ2-1	TRBD2	many	CASSSLAGAPNEQFF	TGTGCCAGCAGCTCCCTAGCGGGAGCCCCCAATGAGCAGTTCTTC
TRBV4-3	TRBJ2-2	NA	many	CASSQPGTPRTGELFF	TGCGCCAGCAGCCAACCCGGGACTCCCAGGACCGGGGAGCTGTTTTTT
TRBV4-1	TRBJ2-6	TRBD1	NA	CAGSWDSPGANVLTF	TGCGCCGGCAGCTGGGACAGCCCTGGGGCCAACGTCCTGACTTTC
TRBV12-3/TRBV12-4	TRBJ1-2	TRBD1	NA	CASSGETGARYGYTF	TGTGCCAGCAGTGGGGAGACAGGGGCACGCTATGGCTACACCTTC
TRBV30	TRBJ1-1	NA	NA	CAWSRDGYEAFF	TGTGCCTGGAGTCGGGACGGCTATGAAGCTTTCTTT
TRBV27	TRBJ2-1	NA	NA	CASSKFRGGEQFF	TGTGCCAGCAGTAAATTTAGAGGCGGAGAGCAGTTCTTC
TRBV20-1	TRBJ2-1	NA	many	CSASTRTSPFDEQFF	TGCAGTGCTAGTACGCGGACTTCCCCTTTTGATGAGCAGTTCTTC
TRBV25-1	TRBJ2-7	NA	many	CASSLLGNEQYF	TGTGCCAGCAGTCTCCTAGGGAACGAGCAGTACTTC
TRBV5-1	TRBJ2-7	NA	many	CASSSTSSYEQYF	TGCGCCAGCAGCTCGACTAGCTCCTACGAGCAGTACTTC
TRBV20-1	TRBJ1-1	NA	NA	CSASAPGRANTEAFF	TGCAGTGCTAGTGCTCCGGGACGGGCGAACACTGAAGCTTTCTTT
TRBV20-1	TRBJ2-7	TRBD2	NA	CSAILAGVHPHEQYF	TGCAGTGCTATACTAGCGGGAGTACATCCCCACGAGCAGTACTTC
TRBV5-4	TRBJ1-5	NA	NA	CASSLEGTIYEHF	TGTGCCAGCAGCTTGGAGGGGACAATCTACGAGCATTTT
TRBV7-8	TRBJ1-1	NA	many	CASSRALDEAFF	TGTGCCAGCAGCCGGGCCCTCGATGAAGCTTTCTTT
TRBV6-1	TRBJ1-6	NA	many	CASSEGHGGISPLHF	TGTGCCAGCAGTGAAGGACACGGCGGGATTTCACCCCTCCACTTT
TRBV2	TRBJ1-5	NA	once	CASRQGDWQVRNQPQHF	TGTGCCAGCAGGCAAGGGGATTGGCAGGTTCGCAATCAGCCCCAGCATTTT
TRBV28	TRBJ1-5	NA	NA	CASSAGTNQPQHF	TGTGCCAGCAGTGCAGGAACCAATCAGCCCCAGCATTTT
TRBV6-5	TRBJ2-5	NA	many	CASSYSKTRGETQYF	TGTGCCAGCAGTTACTCAAAGACTAGGGGAGAGACCCAGTACTTC
TRBV7-9	TRBJ1-6	TRBD1	many	CASSPGTGEKRYNPPLHF	TGTGCCAGCAGCCCAGGGACAGGGGAGAAGCGCTATAATCCACCCCTCCACTTT
TRBV7-8	TRBJ1-4	NA	many	CASSLLGGQIVELFF	TGTGCCAGCAGCTTATTAGGCGGGCAGATCGTTGAACTGTTTTTT
TRBV4-1	TRBJ2-7	NA	many	CASSQVSSYEQYF	TGCGCCAGCAGCCAAGTCTCGAGCTACGAGCAGTACTTC
TRBV20-1	TRBJ2-1	NA	many	CSAPKIVVSYNEQFF	TGCAGTGCCCCGAAAATAGTAGTGTCCTACAATGAGCAGTTCTTC
TRBV12-3/TRBV12-4	TRBJ1-2	NA	many	CASTWNNYGYTF	TGTGCCAGCACCTGGAATAACTATGGCTACACCTTC
TRBV20-1	TRBJ2-1	TRBD2	NA	CSAGGYYEQFF	TGCAGTGCCGGGGGGTACTACGAGCAGTTCTTC
TRBV20-1	TRBJ1-1	TRBD1	NA	CSARDEFWQGAISGEAFF	TGCAGTGCTAGAGATGAGTTTTGGCAGGGGGCTATCAGTGGTGAAGCTTTCTTT
TRBV5-1	TRBJ1-5	NA	many	CASTPGDVFGQPQHF	TGCGCCAGCACCCCGGGAGATGTTTTTGGTCAGCCCCAGCATTTT
TRBV2	TRBJ2-2	TRBD2	many	CASSKLAGVTGELFF	TGTGCCAGTTCTAAACTAGCGGGAGTCACCGGGGAGCTGTTTTTT
TRBV12-3/TRBV12-4	TRBJ2-3	NA	NA	CASSWDTDFTDTQYF	TGTGCCAGCAGTTGGGACACCGACTTCACAGATACGCAGTATTTT
TRBV10-3	TRBJ2-1	NA	many	CAISELGGNEQFF	TGTGCCATCAGTGAGTTGGGGGGCAATGAGCAGTTCTTC
TRBV4-1	TRBJ1-1	TRBD1	NA	CASSQGTGGMLTEAFF	TGCGCCAGCAGCCAAGGGACAGGGGGCATGTTGACTGAAGCTTTCTTT
TRBV7-2	TRBJ2-1	TRBD2	NA	CASSAQAALAGGPEQFF	TGTGCCAGCAGCGCCCAGGCCGCCTTAGCGGGAGGGCCCGAGCAGTTCTTC
TRBV20-1	TRBJ2-7	NA	NA	CSARDNPEQSF	TGCAGTGCTAGAGATAACCCCGAGCAGTCCTTC
TRBV6-2/TRBV6-3	TRBJ2-3	NA	few	CASQGRRRDTQYF	TGTGCCAGCCAGGGGAGACGAAGAGATACGCAGTATTTT
TRBV12-3/TRBV12-4	TRBJ1-5	TRBD1	many	CASSQGTGDRWNQPQHF	TGTGCCAGCAGCCAAGGGACAGGAGATCGGTGGAATCAGCCCCAGCATTTT
TRBV7-8	TRBJ2-2	NA	NA	CASTLGGTGELFF	TGTGCCAGCACCCTAGGGGGGACAGGGGAGCTGTTTTTT
TRBV28	TRBJ2-1	NA	NA	CASSFQGINEQFF	TGTGCCAGCAGTTTCCAGGGGATCAATGAGCAGTTCTTC
TRBV20-1	TRBJ2-1	NA	many	CSARGGGKGRNEQFF	TGCAGTGCTAGAGGAGGAGGGAAAGGTAGGAATGAGCAGTTCTTC
TRBV30	TRBJ2-7	NA	many	CAWNVGAGYEQYF	TGTGCCTGGAACGTAGGAGCTGGATACGAGCAGTACTTC
TRBV7-9	TRBJ1-1	NA	many	CASTRQAEAFF	TGTGCCAGCACCCGACAGGCTGAAGCTTTCTTT
TRBV7-2	TRBJ2-2	TRBD1	many	CASRSDRGVTGELFF	TGTGCCAGCAGGTCGGACAGGGGAGTCACCGGGGAGCTGTTTTTT
TRBV9	TRBJ2-1	TRBD2	many	CASSVILAGEGEQFF	TGTGCCAGCAGCGTAATACTAGCGGGAGAGGGTGAGCAGTTCTTC
TRBV12-3/TRBV12-4	TRBJ1-2	TRBD1	once	CASNGQGNYGYTF	TGTGCCAGCAACGGACAGGGGAACTATGGCTACACCTTC
TRBV5-5	TRBJ1-5	NA	many	CASSLTVGRNQPQHF	TGTGCCAGCAGCTTGACGGTTGGGCGCAATCAGCCCCAGCATTTT
TRBV12-3/TRBV12-4	TRBJ2-3	TRBD2	many	CASSLVGTSGRNTQYF	TGTGCCAGCAGTTTAGTAGGGACTAGCGGGAGAAATACGCAGTATTTT
TRBV12-3/TRBV12-4	TRBJ2-1	TRBD2	NA	CASSFTSGRSYNEQFF	TGTGCCAGCAGTTTCACTAGCGGGAGATCCTACAATGAGCAGTTCTTC
TRBV20-1	TRBJ2-1	TRBD2	many	CSARGTSGRYNEQFF	TGCAGTGCTAGAGGTACTAGCGGGAGATACAATGAGCAGTTCTTC
TRBV2	TRBJ1-6	NA	NA	CASGRDSYNSPLHF	TGTGCCAGCGGAAGGGACTCCTATAATTCACCCCTCCACTTT